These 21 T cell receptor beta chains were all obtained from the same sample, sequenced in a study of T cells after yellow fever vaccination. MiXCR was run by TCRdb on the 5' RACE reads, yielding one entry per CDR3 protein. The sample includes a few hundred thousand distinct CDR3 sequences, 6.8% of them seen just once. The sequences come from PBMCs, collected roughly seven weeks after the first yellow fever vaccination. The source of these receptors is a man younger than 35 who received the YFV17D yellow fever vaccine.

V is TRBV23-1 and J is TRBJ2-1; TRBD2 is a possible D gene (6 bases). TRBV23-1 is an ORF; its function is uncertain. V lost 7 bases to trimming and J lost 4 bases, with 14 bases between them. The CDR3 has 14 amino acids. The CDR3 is CASTPGEIYNEQFF. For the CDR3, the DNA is TGCGCCAGCACCCCGGGGGAGATATACAATGAGCAGTTCTTC.

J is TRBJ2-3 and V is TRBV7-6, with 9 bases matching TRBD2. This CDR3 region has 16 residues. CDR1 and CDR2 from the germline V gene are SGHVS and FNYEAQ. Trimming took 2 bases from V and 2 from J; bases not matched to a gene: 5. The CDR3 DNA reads TGTGCCAGCAGCTTACGGCTAGCGGGGTTCACAGATACGCAGTATTTT. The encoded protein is CASSLRLAGFTDTQYF. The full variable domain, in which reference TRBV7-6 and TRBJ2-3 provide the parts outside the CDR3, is GAGVSQSPRYKVTKRGQDVALRCDPISGHVSLYWYRQALGQGPEFLTYFNYEAQQDKSGLPNDRFSAERPEGSISTLTIQRTEQRDSAMYRCASSLRLAGFTDTQYFGPGTRLTVL.

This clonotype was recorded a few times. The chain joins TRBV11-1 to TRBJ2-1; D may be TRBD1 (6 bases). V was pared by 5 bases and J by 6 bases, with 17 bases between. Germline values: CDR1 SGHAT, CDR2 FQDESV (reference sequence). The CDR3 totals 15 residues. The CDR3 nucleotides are TGTGCCAGCAGCGTAGTACAGGGTACGGGCAATGAGCAGTTCTTC. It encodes CASSVVQGTGNEQFF.

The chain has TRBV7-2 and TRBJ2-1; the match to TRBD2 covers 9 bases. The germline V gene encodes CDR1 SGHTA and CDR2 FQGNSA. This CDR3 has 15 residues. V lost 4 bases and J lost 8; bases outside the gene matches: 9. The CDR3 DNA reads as TGTGCCAGCAGCTACCCAGGGTCTAGCGGGGATGAGCAGTTCTTC. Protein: CASSYPGSSGDEQFF.

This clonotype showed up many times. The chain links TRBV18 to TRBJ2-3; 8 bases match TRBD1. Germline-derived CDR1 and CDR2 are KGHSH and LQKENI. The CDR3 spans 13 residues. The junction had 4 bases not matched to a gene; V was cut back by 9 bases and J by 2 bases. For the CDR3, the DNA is TGTGCCAGTTCGGACAGGGACACAGATACGCAGTATTTT. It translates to CASSDRDTDTQYF.

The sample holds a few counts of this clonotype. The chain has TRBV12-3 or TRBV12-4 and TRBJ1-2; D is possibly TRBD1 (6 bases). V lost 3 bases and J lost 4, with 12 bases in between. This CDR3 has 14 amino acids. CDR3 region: CASSFAGAAYGYTF. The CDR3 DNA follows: TGTGCCAGCAGTTTCGCGGGGGCAGCCTATGGCTACACCTTC.

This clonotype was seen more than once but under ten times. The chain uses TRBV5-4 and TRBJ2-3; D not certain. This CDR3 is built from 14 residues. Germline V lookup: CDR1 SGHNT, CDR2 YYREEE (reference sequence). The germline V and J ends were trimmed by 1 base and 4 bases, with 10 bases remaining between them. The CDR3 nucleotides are TGTGCCAGCAGCTTGTGGGGAAGCGCAGATACGCAGTATTTT. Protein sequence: CASSLWGSADTQYF.

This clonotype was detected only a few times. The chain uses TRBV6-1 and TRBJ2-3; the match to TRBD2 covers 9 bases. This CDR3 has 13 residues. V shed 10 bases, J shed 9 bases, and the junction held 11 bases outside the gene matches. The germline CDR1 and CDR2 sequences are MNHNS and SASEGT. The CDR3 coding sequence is TGTGCCACTAGCGGCGGGGGGGCGGTAACGCAGTATTTT. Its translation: CATSGGGAVTQYF.

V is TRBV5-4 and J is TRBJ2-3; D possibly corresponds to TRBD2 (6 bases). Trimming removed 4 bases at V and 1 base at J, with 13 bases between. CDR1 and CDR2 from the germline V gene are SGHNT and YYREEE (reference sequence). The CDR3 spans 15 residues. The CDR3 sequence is CASSPEASGTDTQYF. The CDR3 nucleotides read TGTGCCAGCAGCCCGGAGGCTAGCGGCACAGATACGCAGTATTTT.

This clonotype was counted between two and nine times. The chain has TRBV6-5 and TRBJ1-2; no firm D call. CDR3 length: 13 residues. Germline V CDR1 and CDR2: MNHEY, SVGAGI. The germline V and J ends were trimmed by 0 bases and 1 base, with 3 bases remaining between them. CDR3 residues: CASSYSLNYGYTF. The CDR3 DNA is TGTGCCAGCAGTTACTCGCTTAACTATGGCTACACCTTC.

CDR3 amino acids: CASSLALRREQYF. Written as DNA, the CDR3 is TGTGCCAGCAGTTTAGCGCTAAGGAGAGAGCAGTACTTC. This chain joins TRBV12-3 or TRBV12-4 and TRBJ2-7; D unresolved. This CDR3 has 13 residues. V was shortened by 0 bases and J by 7 bases, with 10 bases between the two germline ends.

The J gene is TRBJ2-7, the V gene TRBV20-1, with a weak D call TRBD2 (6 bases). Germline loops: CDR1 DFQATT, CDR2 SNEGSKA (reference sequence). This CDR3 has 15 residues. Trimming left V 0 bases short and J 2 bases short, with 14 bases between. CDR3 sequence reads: CSARDPLAPTYEQYF. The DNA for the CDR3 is TGCAGTGCTAGAGACCCTCTAGCGCCCACCTACGAGCAGTACTTC.

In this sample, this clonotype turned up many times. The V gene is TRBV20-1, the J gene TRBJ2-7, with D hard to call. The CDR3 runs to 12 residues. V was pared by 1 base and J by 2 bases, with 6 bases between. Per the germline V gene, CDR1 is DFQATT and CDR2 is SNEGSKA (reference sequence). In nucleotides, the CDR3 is TGCAGTGCTAGAGGTCTTGCCTACGAGCAGTACTTC. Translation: CSARGLAYEQYF.

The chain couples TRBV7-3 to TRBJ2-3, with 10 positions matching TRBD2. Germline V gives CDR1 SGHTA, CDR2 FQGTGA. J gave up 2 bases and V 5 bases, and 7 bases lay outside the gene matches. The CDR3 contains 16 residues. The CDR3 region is CASSKSSGGYTDTQYF. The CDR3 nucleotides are TGTGCCAGCAGCAAATCTAGCGGGGGCTACACAGATACGCAGTATTTT.

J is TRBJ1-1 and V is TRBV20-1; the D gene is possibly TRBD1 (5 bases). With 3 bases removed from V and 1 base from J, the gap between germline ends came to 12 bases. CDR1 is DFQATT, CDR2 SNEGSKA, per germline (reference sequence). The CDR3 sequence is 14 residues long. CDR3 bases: TGCAGTGCTAGGATCCCAGGGTCGAACACTGAAGCTTTCTTT. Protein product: CSARIPGSNTEAFF.

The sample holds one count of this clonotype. CDR3: CASSLDLAGGVYEQFF. The CDR3 bases are TGTGCCAGCAGCTTAGATCTAGCGGGGGGGGTGTATGAGCAGTTCTTC. The chain is built from TRBV11-2 and TRBJ2-1; the match to TRBD2 covers 12 bases. Per germline, CDR1 SGHAT and CDR2 FQNNGV. The CDR3 is made up of 16 amino acids. V shed 0 bases, J shed 8 bases, and the junction held 5 bases outside the gene matches.

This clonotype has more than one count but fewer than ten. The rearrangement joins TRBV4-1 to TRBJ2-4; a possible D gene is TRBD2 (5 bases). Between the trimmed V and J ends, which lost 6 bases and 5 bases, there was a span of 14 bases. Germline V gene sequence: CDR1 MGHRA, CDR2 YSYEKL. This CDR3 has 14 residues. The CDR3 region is CASRLRVRENIQYF. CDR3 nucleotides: TGCGCCAGCAGGCTTAGGGTGAGGGAAAACATTCAGTACTTC.

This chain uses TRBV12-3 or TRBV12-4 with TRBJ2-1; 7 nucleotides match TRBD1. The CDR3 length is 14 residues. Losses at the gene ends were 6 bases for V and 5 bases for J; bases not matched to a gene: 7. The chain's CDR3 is CASRTWDSNNEQFF. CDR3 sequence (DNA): TGTGCCAGCAGAACCTGGGACAGCAACAATGAGCAGTTCTTC.

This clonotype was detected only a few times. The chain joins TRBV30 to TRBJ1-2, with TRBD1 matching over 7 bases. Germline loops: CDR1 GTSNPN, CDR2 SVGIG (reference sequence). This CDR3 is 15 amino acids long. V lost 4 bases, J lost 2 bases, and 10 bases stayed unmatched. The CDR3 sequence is CAWTNRPTGNYGYTF. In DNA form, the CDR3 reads TGTGCCTGGACCAACCGCCCGACAGGGAACTATGGCTACACCTTC.

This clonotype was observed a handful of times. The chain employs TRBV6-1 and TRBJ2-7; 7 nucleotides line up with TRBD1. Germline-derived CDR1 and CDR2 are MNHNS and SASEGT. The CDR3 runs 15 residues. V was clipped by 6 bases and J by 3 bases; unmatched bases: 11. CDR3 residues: CASRQQGKSHYEQYF. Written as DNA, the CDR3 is TGTGCCAGCAGACAACAGGGGAAATCCCACTACGAGCAGTACTTC.

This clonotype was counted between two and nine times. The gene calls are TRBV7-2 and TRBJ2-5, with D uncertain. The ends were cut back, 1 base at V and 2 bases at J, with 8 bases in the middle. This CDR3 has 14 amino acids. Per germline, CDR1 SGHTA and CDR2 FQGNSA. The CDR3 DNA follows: TGTGCCAGCAGCTTAGGATCAGAACAAGAGACCCAGTACTTC. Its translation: CASSLGSEQETQYF.